These 5 T cell receptor beta chains came from one sample sequenced in a study of radiotherapy plus CTLA-4 blockade in lung cancer. Assay used: immunoSEQ multiplex PCR; TCRdb lists only in-frame clones, some missing. The sample includes 55,000 to 65,000 clones, about 72% of them seen just once. The source was peripheral blood, collected from a patient treated with radiotherapy plus ipilimumab. The source of these receptors is a human donor with non-small cell lung cancer who had a complete response to radiotherapy plus ipilimumab.

The chain links TRBV9 to TRBJ2-3; D is possibly TRBD1 (6 bases). The CDR3 has 14 amino acids. The V gene's germline CDR1 is SGDLS and CDR2 YYNGEE. Trimming removed 2 bases at V and 5 bases at J, with 12 bases between. This CDR3 is CASSVGGHGDTQYF. CDR3 DNA: TGTGCCAGCAGCGTTGGGGGCCACGGAGATACGCAGTATTTT. Full variable domain (remainder filled in from reference TRBV9 and TRBJ2-3): DSGVTQTPKHLITATGQRVTLRCSPRSGDLSVYWYQQSLDQGLQFLIQYYNGEERAKGNILERFSAQQFPDLHSELNLSSLELGDSALYFCASSVGGHGDTQYFGPGTRLTVL.

This clone was recorded once. This chain links TRBV4-3 with TRBJ2-7, with 11 bases lining up with TRBD1. CDR1 and CDR2 (germline): LGHNA, YSLEER. The CDR3 length is 14 residues. Trimming cost V 6 bases and J 4 bases; bases outside gene matches: 5. The CDR3 sequence is CASRRGTGGYEQYF. CDR3 nucleotides: TGCGCCAGCAGGCGCGGGACAGGGGGTTACGAGCAGTACTTC.

The chain carries TRBV28 and TRBJ2-7; 7 bases are a match to TRBD1. The germline V gene has CDR1 MDHEN and CDR2 SYDVKM. V shed 7 bases and J 2 bases; nucleotides not matched to a gene: 5. This CDR3 region has 13 residues. The CDR3 DNA reads as TGTGCCAGCACCCTCGGGACAGCCTACGAGCAGTACTTC. Translating it yields CASTLGTAYEQYF.

This clone was counted a single time. The V gene is TRBV6-5, the J gene TRBJ2-7, with D maybe TRBD1 (5 bases). Trimming took 6 bases from V and 2 from J, leaving 17 bases between them. CDR3 size: 15 residues. Germline V gene lookup returns CDR1 MNHEY and CDR2 SVGAGI. The DNA for the CDR3 is TGTGCCAGCAGGGCGTACATGGACATTACCTACGAGCAGTACTTC. It codes for CASRAYMDITYEQYF.

The chain has TRBV5-6 and TRBJ2-3; a weak D match, TRBD2 (5 bases). Trimming stripped 2 bases from V and 2 bases from J, with 12 bases between. The CDR3 contains 15 residues. Germline V CDR1 and CDR2: SGHDT, YYEEEE. The CDR3, as DNA: TGTGCCAGCAGCTTTGACTACTTCAACACAGATACGCAGTATTTT. This codes for CASSFDYFNTDTQYF.